This T cell receptor (beta chain) was recorded in a study of blood T cells in healthy people across ages. Each sample provided at least 5 micrograms of extracted total RNA. Through a sample-barcoded 5' primer and a J-beta primer mix, a second PCR was run for roughly 6 to 12 cycles. One entry per CDR3 protein results from TCRdb running MiXCR on the 5' RACE reads. The sample lists roughly 560,000 distinct CDR3 sequences; nearly 25% were seen once. This same sample was also taken into another study, of T cells of mothers and their children. According to that study: Each child gave 2.5 million to 3.5 million TCR beta CDR3 reads (each mother, over 9 million).

Sequencing was done on a sample of blood. The receptor comes from a boy between 10 and 17 years old in good health.

CDR3 protein: CSASGGVRGYEQYF. CDR3 coding DNA: TGCAGTGCTAGTGGCGGCGTGAGGGGTTACGAGCAGTACTTC. V usage is TRBV20-1 and J usage is TRBJ2-5, with D perhaps assigned TRBD1 or TRBD2 (5 bases each). The DNA end is more similar to TRBJ2-7, so the J call may be wrong. Germline-derived CDR1 and CDR2 are DFQATT and SNEGSKA (reference sequence). There are 14 residues in the CDR3.